Following are 22 T cell receptor beta chains from one sample sequenced in a study of blood T cell repertoires in COVID-19. Assay used: immunoSEQ multiplex PCR; TCRdb lists only in-frame clones, some missing. This sample has about 210,000 clones, with around 85% found just once. Source material: peripheral blood. The origin of the receptors is a middle-aged man with acute or convalescent COVID-19.

The rearrangement uses TRBV9 and TRBJ2-7, with TRBD1 identical over 7 bases. This CDR3 is built from 16 residues. The V gene's germline CDR1 is SGDLS and CDR2 YYNGEE. V lost 1 base and J lost 2; bases outside the gene matches: 9. The CDR3: CASSVKGTGATYEQYF. In DNA, the CDR3 is TGTGCCAGCAGCGTAAAGGGAACAGGGGCTACCTACGAGCAGTACTTC.

The V and J genes are TRBV11-3 and TRBJ2-5; 8 nucleotides agree with TRBD1. V was pared by 1 base and J by 2 bases, with 3 bases of the junction left unmatched. Per the germline V gene, CDR1 is SGHNT and CDR2 is YENEEA. This CDR3 comprises 15 residues. DNA of the CDR3: TGTGCCAGCAGCTTAGGGTACAGGGGGCAAGAGACCCAGTACTTC. This gives the protein CASSLGYRGQETQYF.

The gene calls are TRBV21-1 and TRBJ1-1. TRBV21-1 is given as a pseudogene. The CDR3 sequence is 14 residues long. The CDR3 DNA follows: TGTGCCAGCAGCAAAAGGACGGGAAACACTGAAGCTTTCTTT. Translating gives CASSKRTGNTEAFF.

This clone was seen a single time. The chain couples TRBV7-2 to TRBJ2-1; D unclear. The V end was cut by 2 bases, the J end by 9 bases, with 11 bases between. This CDR3 comprises 13 residues. In germline, CDR1 is SGHTA, CDR2 FQGNSA. Written as DNA, the CDR3 is TGTGCCAGCAGCTTAAGTCGTCGGAGTGAGCAGTTCTTC. Translated: CASSLSRRSEQFF.

The rearrangement links TRBV20-1 to TRBJ2-5; D is uncertain. This CDR3 comprises 10 residues. Between the trimmed V and J ends, which lost 3 bases and 4 bases, there was a span of 3 bases. Germline assignment: CDR1 DFQATT and CDR2 SNEGSKA (reference sequence). This chain's CDR3 is CSASGETQYF. DNA for the CDR3: TGCAGTGCTAGCGGAGAGACCCAGTACTTC.

The V and J genes are TRBV6-1 and TRBJ2-7, with 9 bases fitting TRBD1. Germline V CDR1 and CDR2: MNHNS, SASEGT. V trimming: 3 bases; J trimming: 0 bases; junction bases outside the gene matches: 6. The CDR3 has 16 amino acids. The CDR3 spells CASSEVGQGPSYEQYF. The CDR3 nucleotides are TGTGCCAGCAGTGAGGTGGGACAGGGTCCCTCCTACGAGCAGTACTTC.

The V gene is TRBV11-3, the J gene TRBJ2-1; D is possibly TRBD2 (6 bases). Looked up from germline, CDR1 is SGHNT and CDR2 is YENEEA. The CDR3 is made up of 14 amino acids. The ends were cut back, 5 bases at V and 6 bases at J, with 14 bases in the middle. The CDR3 protein is CASSLRGAINEQFF. The DNA for the CDR3 is TGTGCCAGCAGCCTCCGCGGGGCGATCAATGAGCAGTTCTTC.

The chain uses TRBV19 and TRBJ2-5; D unresolved. CDR1 LNHDA and CDR2 SQIVND come from the germline V gene (reference sequence). This CDR3 region has 15 residues. The V gene lost 6 bases and the J gene lost 2 bases, with 16 bases spanning the gap. In DNA, the CDR3 is TGTGCCAGTAGAACAAAGGCCCCACAGCAAGAGACCCAGTACTTC. This codes for CASRTKAPQQETQYF.

The rearrangement uses TRBV5-1 and TRBJ1-1, with D possibly TRBD1 on 5 matching bases. The CDR3 runs 15 residues. V was clipped by 1 base and J by 0 bases, with 10 bases between them. Looked up from germline, CDR1 is SGHRS and CDR2 is YFSETQ. In DNA form, the CDR3 reads TGCGCCAGCAGCTTGATGGGGCACATGAACACTGAAGCTTTCTTT. The encoded protein is CASSLMGHMNTEAFF.

The DNA of the CDR3 is TGCGCCAGCAGCCACCCAGCGGGAGGGGTGGACTACGAGCAGTACTTC. Translated: CASSHPAGGVDYEQYF. This chain joins TRBV4-1 and TRBJ2-7, with TRBD2 matching 10 bases. CDR3 length: 16 amino acids. Germline V CDR1 and CDR2: MGHRA, YSYEKL. V lost 3 bases to trimming and J lost 3 bases; unmatched junction nucleotides: 8.

This clone has more than one count but fewer than ten. The V and J genes are TRBV18 and TRBJ2-1, with 11 positions matching TRBD2. Germline V CDR1 and CDR2: KGHSH, LQKENI. The CDR3 runs to 17 residues. The J segment lost 1 base and the V segment lost 6 bases, leaving 8 bases of the junction unmatched. The CDR3 nucleotides are TGTGCCAGCTCTCCGACTAGCGGGGTGACATCCTACAATGAGCAGTTCTTC. Translated: CASSPTSGVTSYNEQFF.

The chain recombines TRBV19 with TRBJ2-2; D is possibly TRBD2 (6 bases). The V end was cut by 3 bases, the J end by 2 bases, with 16 bases between. The length of the CDR3 is 17 residues. Germline CDR1 LNHDA, CDR2 SQIVND (reference sequence). CDR3 region: CASSIGSWAGNTGELFF. The CDR3 DNA follows: TGTGCCAGTAGTATTGGTTCCTGGGCGGGAAACACCGGGGAGCTGTTTTTT.

V gene TRBV18 combines with J gene TRBJ2-7; tentatively, D is TRBD2 (5 bases). V was shortened by 2 bases and J by 0 bases, with 17 bases between the two germline ends. The CDR3 has 17 residues. Germline CDR1 and CDR2: KGHSH and LQKENI. CDR3 protein: CASSPNAESGSSYEQYF. In nucleotides, the CDR3 is TGTGCCAGCTCACCAAATGCCGAGAGCGGCAGCTCCTACGAGCAGTACTTC.

This clone was detected once. This sequence joins TRBV29-1 and TRBJ1-2; tentative D call: TRBD1 (6 bases). CDR1 and CDR2 from the germline V gene are SQVTM and ANQGSEA. V lost 8 bases and J lost 8, with 15 bases in between. This CDR3 has 11 residues. The CDR3 here is CSSIQGGGYTF. CDR3 coding DNA: TGCAGCTCAATACAGGGTGGAGGCTACACCTTC.

With regard to this clone: Relative to the germline gene, one junction end is altered; a read error may explain this. The V call is TRBV7-7, the J call TRBJ2-3, with TRBD2 matching over 7 bases. CDR1 SSHAT and CDR2 FNYEAQ come from the germline V gene (reference sequence). The length of the CDR3 is 15 residues. Written as DNA, the CDR3 is TGTGCTAGCAGCTTGGGTGTCACTAGCGCAGATACGCAGTATTTT. It yields the protein CASSLGVTSADTQYF.

The chain joins TRBV25-1 to TRBJ2-7; 7 nucleotides match TRBD1. Germline CDR1 MGHDK, CDR2 SYGVNS. The CDR3 is 14 amino acids. With V trimmed by 2 bases and J by 7 bases, 8 bases remained unmatched. The DNA of the CDR3 is TGTGCCAGCAGTGAACTCGGGACAGAGCGTGAGCAGTACTTC. It codes for CASSELGTEREQYF.

This chain uses TRBV7-2 with TRBJ2-5; no definite D call. Germline CDR1 is SGHTA and CDR2 is FQGNSA. V was cut by 1 base and J by 2 bases, with 5 bases left in between. This CDR3 has 13 amino acids. The CDR3 DNA sequence: TGTGCCAGCAGCTTAGGCCGGCAAGAGACCCAGTACTTC. This sequence encodes CASSLGRQETQYF. Full variable domain (outside the CDR3, taken from reference TRBV7-2 and TRBJ2-5): GAGVSQSPSNKVTEKGKDVELRCDPISGHTALYWYRQSLGQGLEFLIYFQGNSAPDKSGLPSDRFSAERTGGSVSTLTIQRTQQEDSAVYLCASSLGRQETQYFGPGTRLLVL.

The chain carries TRBV14 and TRBJ2-1, with 10 bases matching TRBD2. V lost 5 bases, J lost 7 bases, and 14 bases stayed unmatched. CDR1 is SGHDN and CDR2 is FVKESK in the germline V gene. The CDR3 contains 17 residues. The DNA of the CDR3 is TGTGCCAGCAGCGTAACCCCCTGGGCTAGCGGGAGAAATGAGCAGTTCTTC. Translation gives CASSVTPWASGRNEQFF.

In this sample, this clone turned up once. The V call is TRBV10-2, the J call TRBJ2-6, with D perhaps matching TRBD1 (5 bases). Germline assignment: CDR1 WSHSY and CDR2 SAAADI. The germline V and J ends were trimmed by 6 bases and 0 bases, with 9 bases remaining between them. CDR3 size: 15 residues. The CDR3: CASRKQDSGANVLTF. DNA of the CDR3: TGCGCCAGCAGAAAACAGGACTCTGGGGCCAACGTCCTGACTTTC.

The rearrangement links TRBV9 to TRBJ2-2, with a tentative D call TRBD1 (5 bases). The CDR3 sequence is 16 residues long. CDR1 and CDR2 (germline): SGDLS, YYNGEE. Trimming left V 0 bases short and J 1 base short, with 10 bases between. Written as DNA, the CDR3 is TGTGCCAGCAGCGTAGCAGGGATAGGGAACACCGGGGAGCTGTTTTTT. Amino acids: CASSVAGIGNTGELFF.

The chain has TRBV28 and TRBJ1-6; TRBD1 aligns across 8 bases. V gave up 3 bases and J gave up 9 bases; unmatched junction bases: 1. CDR1 and CDR2 from the germline V gene are MDHEN and SYDVKM. CDR3 size: 13 residues. This CDR3 reads CASSLDRASPLHF. The CDR3, as DNA: TGTGCCAGCAGTTTGGACAGGGCTTCACCCCTCCACTTT.

The gene calls are TRBV6-5 and TRBJ2-1; TRBD2 matches at 9 bases. The germline V gene has CDR1 MNHEY and CDR2 SVGAGI. With 4 bases clipped from V and 8 bases from J, the junction kept 9 bases outside the gene matches. CDR3 size: 15 residues. CDR3 residues: CASSSRSGRGDEQFF. The CDR3 DNA follows: TGTGCCAGCAGTTCCCGTAGCGGGAGAGGGGATGAGCAGTTCTTC.